A selection of T cell receptor beta chains follows, all from one sample in a study of OX40 agonist ivuxolimab in advanced cancers. The protocol was immunoSEQ multiplex PCR, while the TCRdb copy is restricted to in-frame clones and leaves out a portion. The sample has around 77,000 clones, around 86% seen once. This specimen consisted of CD4+ or CD8+ T cells sorted from blood, obtained in a trial of the OX40 agonist ivuxolimab. All receptors derive from an adult with an advanced solid tumor such as melanoma, head and neck, liver or kidney cancer. Both conserved end residues are trimmed from each CDR3. The D gene is left open where the match is weak. A row's size may be missing; if present it is once, few, many or a size class.

V	size	D	J	CDR3
TRBV7-2	.	TRBD2	TRBJ2-1	ASRGGAYNEQF
TRBV19	.	.	TRBJ1-4	ASIRTFATNEKLF
TRBV18	.	.	TRBJ1-1	ASSPQRGDKAEAF
TRBV6-5	.	TRBD1	TRBJ1-6	ASSWDRAGSPLH
TRBV7-2	.	TRBD1	TRBJ2-5	ASLKRQGAQETQY
TRBV18	.	.	TRBJ1-4	ASSPPHGDEKLF
TRBV7-3	.	TRBD1	TRBJ2-5	ASSRDRQETQY
TRBV6-5	few	.	TRBJ2-5	ASSYSLGSLQETQY
TRBV5-1	.	.	TRBJ1-5	ASSFSGTAGQPQH
TRBV5-8	.	.	TRBJ2-6	ASSLNGGADGANVLT
TRBV7-9	.	.	TRBJ1-2	ASAVANYGYT
TRBV7-2	.	.	TRBJ2-3	ASSPRSQLGVGTDTQY
TRBV20-1	.	TRBD2	TRBJ2-1	SARERGEQF
TRBV18	.	.	TRBJ1-4	ASSSGRLRSNEKLF
TRBV7-2	.	.	TRBJ2-5	ASSLRAEETQY
TRBV11-2	.	.	TRBJ2-7	ASSRIDLYEQY
TRBV7-8	.	TRBD1	TRBJ1-5	ASSSTGGNQPQH
TRBV7-2	.	TRBD1	TRBJ2-6	ASSSTRTGGDLGANVLT
TRBV6-1	.	.	TRBJ2-6	ASSEDWFSGANVLT
TRBV7-3	.	.	TRBJ2-6	ASSGGVNGANVLT
TRBV5-1	few	.	TRBJ2-5	ASSLAGQAVGETQY
TRBV19	.	.	TRBJ2-7	ASSTPYRQGFYEQY
TRBV7-9	.	TRBD1	TRBJ2-7	ASSAQGQISSYEQY
TRBV29-1	once	.	TRBJ1-2	SVGGINYGYT
TRBV6-6	.	.	TRBJ1-2	ASSYTHRANYGYT
TRBV19	.	.	TRBJ1-5	ASSIGGAGSNQPQH
TRBV18	few	.	TRBJ2-1	ASSQDSNEQF
TRBV5-1	.	.	TRBJ2-1	ASSLMGLNNEQF
TRBV14	.	TRBD1	TRBJ2-6	ASSHNRGSGANVLT